The clone carrying this T cell receptor beta chain was picked up one time. Authors' analysis steps: Quantification of nucleated cells was approximated via reference gene primer amplification. Sequencing used immunoSEQ multiplex PCR; TCRdb keeps in-frame clones, though not all of them. V, J and clone size derive from that table, while D and trimming were established from the DNA sequence. There are roughly 150,000 clones in the sample; approximately 85% occur only once, and around 8% lies in the top ten. Deletions cut 1 base from V and 9 bases from J, with 10 bases between. The germline CDR1 and CDR2 sequences are SGHTA and FQGNSA. CDR3 size: 14 residues. The source of the sample is a study of blood T cell repertoires in COVID-19. Study information: Acute and convalescent COVID-19 specimens originated in the United States, Italy and Spain.

Sequencing was done on a sample of peripheral blood. The rearrangement links TRBV7-2 to TRBJ1-6, with D hard to call. The TCR was taken from a woman between 55 and 75 years old with COVID-19, enrolled during active disease. CDR3 in amino acids: CASSLGVASSPLHF. As DNA, the CDR3 is TGTGCCAGCAGCTTAGGGGTAGCGAGTTCACCCCTCCACTTT.